This entry concerns a single TCR beta chain. Its target is not known. TCRdb re-derived calls from the 5' RACE reads in MiXCR, one entry per CDR3 protein. This sample yields approximately 490,000 distinct CDR3 sequences, of which 20% to 25% are seen a single time; 0.48% belongs to the top ten. The V and J ends lost 3 bases and 4 bases respectively, with 10 bases between them. CDR3 length: 14 amino acids. This sample is drawn from a study of identical twins. General study findings and limits: Modeled out-of-frame TCR alpha sharing in monozygotic twins fell below observed levels. Within cord blood, abundant beta clonotypes carried fewer insertions, but memory repertoires showed no such trend.

These data were likewise used in another study, on yellow fever vaccine responses in identical twins.

V is TRBV12-3 or TRBV12-4 and J is TRBJ2-4; tentative D call: TRBD2 (5 bases). The clonotype comes from a woman younger than 30 in good health. The sample was CD4+ T cells sorted from blood. The CDR3 region has the DNA TGTGCCAGCAGTTTCGAGGGTGGGAAAAACATTCAGTACTTC. It yields the protein CASSFEGGKNIQYF.